The rows below give T cell receptor beta chains drawn from one sample of a study of neurological immune-mediated disorders. TCRdb recomputed calls from the 5' RACE reads with MiXCR, one row per CDR3 protein. This sample has under 45,000 distinct CDR3 sequences; roughly 13% occur once, and the top ten carry over 1%. The sequenced sample consisted of PBMCs. The origin of the receptors is a female donor in good health. Both conserved end residues are part of each CDR3. A D gene is named only where the DNA matches it firmly. Expanded clones get a size class; other rows say once, few or many, or leave the size out.

v_gene	abundance	j_gene	d_gene	CDR3nt	CDR3aa
TRBV7-8	.	TRBJ2-5	.	TGTGCCAGCAGCTTAGATAAGGAAGAGACCCAGTACTTC	CASSLDKEETQYF
TRBV29-1	many	TRBJ1-2	TRBD1	TGCAGCTGTTTCTACGACAGGGGAGGCTACACCTTC	CSCFYDRGGYTF
TRBV10-3	many	TRBJ1-1	.	TGTGCCATCAGCCTGACAGGAAAGAACACTGAAGCTTTCTTT	CAISLTGKNTEAFF
TRBV12-3/TRBV12-4	many	TRBJ1-6	.	TGTGCCAGCAGTCAAATGTCGGGGGGTAATTCACCCCTCCACTTT	CASSQMSGGNSPLHF
TRBV5-6	many	TRBJ1-2	.	TGTGCCAGCACCCCTATCGACAGCCCAACTAACTATGGCTACACCTTC	CASTPIDSPTNYGYTF
TRBV10-3	many	TRBJ2-3	.	TGTGCCATCAGTCCCTTAGGGGCAGGTACGCAGTATTTT	CAISPLGAGTQYF
TRBV15	many	TRBJ2-3	.	TGTGCCACCAGCAGAAGGACAGCTAGCACAGATACGCAGTATTTT	CATSRRTASTDTQYF
TRBV20-1	many	TRBJ2-5	TRBD2	TGCAGTGCCCCGAGGGCGGGGGTGGAGACCCAGTACTTC	CSAPRAGVETQYF
TRBV9	many	TRBJ2-2	.	TGTGCCAGCAGCGTAGGGGTGGGGCTGGGAACCGGGGAGCTGTTTTTT	CASSVGVGLGTGELFF
TRBV7-8	many	TRBJ2-3	.	TGTGCCAGCACTACTGGTCCAGATACGCAGTATTTT	CASTTGPDTQYF
TRBV10-2	.	TRBJ2-3	.	TGCGCCAGCAGTGACCGCCAAGGGAAGACAGATACGCAGTATTTT	CASSDRQGKTDTQYF
TRBV12-3/TRBV12-4	many	TRBJ1-1	.	TGTGCCAGCAGTTTAAAGGGAGGGATTCGAAACACTGAAGCTTTCTTT	CASSLKGGIRNTEAFF
TRBV9	many	TRBJ1-2	TRBD1	TGTGCCAGCAGCGTAGGGGACAGCTATGGCTACACCTTC	CASSVGDSYGYTF
TRBV29-1	.	TRBJ1-2	.	TGCAGCGTTGACGGCTCACGGGGGGACTATGGCTACACCTTC	CSVDGSRGDYGYTF
TRBV12-3/TRBV12-4	many	TRBJ1-2	.	TGTGCCAGCACCTTCGGGTCCACACGCTATGGCTACACCTTC	CASTFGSTRYGYTF